The clone carrying this T cell receptor (beta chain) showed up many times. Its specificity is not known. These data belong to a study of T-cell memory formation after mild COVID-19. General study findings and limits: In pre-infection memory, a portion of responding clones appeared, which suggested that cross-reactive memory joined.

The CDR3 extends over 15 amino acids. J was trimmed by 6 bases and V by 5 bases; bases with no gene match: 7. The V gene's germline CDR1 is SGHTA and CDR2 FQGNSA. Each CDR3 protein gets one entry after TCRdb re-called the 5' RACE reads with MiXCR. The table shows 350,000 to 450,000 distinct CDR3 sequences, with 14% occurring only once. This receptor was identified in a man between 18 and 29 years old who had mild COVID-19 (a few samples of this study predate the infection). Cell type and time point are not known. The chain joins TRBV7-2 to TRBJ2-2; 9 bases are shared with TRBD2. The sample was PBMCs or a T cell subset sorted from them (not recorded which). CDR3 in DNA: TGTGCCAGCAGCCCACAAGCGGGGGGATCCGGGGAGCTGTTTTTT. It codes for CASSPQAGGSGELFF.